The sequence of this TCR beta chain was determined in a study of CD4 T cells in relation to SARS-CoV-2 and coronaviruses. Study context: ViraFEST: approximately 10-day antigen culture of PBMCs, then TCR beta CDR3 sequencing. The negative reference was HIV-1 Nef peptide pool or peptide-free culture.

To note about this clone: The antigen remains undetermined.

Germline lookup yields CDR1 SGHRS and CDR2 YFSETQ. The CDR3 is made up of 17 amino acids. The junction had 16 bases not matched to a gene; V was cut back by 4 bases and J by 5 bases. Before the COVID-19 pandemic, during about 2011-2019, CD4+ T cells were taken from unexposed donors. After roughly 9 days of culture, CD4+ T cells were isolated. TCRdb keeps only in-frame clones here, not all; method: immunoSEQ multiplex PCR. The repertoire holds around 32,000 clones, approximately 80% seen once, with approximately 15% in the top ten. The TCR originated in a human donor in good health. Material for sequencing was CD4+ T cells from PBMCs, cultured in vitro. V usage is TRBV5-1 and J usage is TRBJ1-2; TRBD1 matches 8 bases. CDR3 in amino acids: CASSLSDRVQRSYGYTF. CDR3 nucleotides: TGCGCCAGCAGCCTCTCGGACAGGGTACAAAGGTCGTATGGCTACACCTTC.